This TCR beta chain was captured by sequencing in a study of blood T cells in healthy people across ages. Findings of the study overall: Strong correlation linked observed beta diversity and percent naive T cells. Unknown CMV status may confound age-related changes in expanded clones.

For this clonotype: The antigen is undetermined. At one boundary the junction diverges from the germline segment, which might be a read error.

Each sample had at least 6.5 million PBMCs isolated. Through a sample-barcoded 5' primer and a J-beta primer mix, a second PCR was run for about 6 to 11 cycles. Each cDNA molecule received a tag from a template-switch adaptor that had 12 random nucleotides. One entry per CDR3 protein results from TCRdb running MiXCR on the 5' RACE reads. Among fewer than 700,000 distinct CDR3 sequences listed, roughly 48% were seen once. Germline CDR1 is SEHNR and CDR2 is FQNEAQ (reference sequence). The CDR3 covers 13 residues. This TCR was sampled from an elderly man in good health. The V and J genes are TRBV7-9 and TRBJ1-2; TRBD1 matches 7 bases. The specimen was blood. The CDR3 region has the DNA TGTGCCAGCAGCTACGGACAGGAGGATGGCTACTCCTTC. The encoded protein is CASSYGQEDGYSF. The full variable domain, in which reference TRBV7-9 and TRBJ1-2 provide the parts outside the CDR3, is DTGVSQNPRHKITKRGQNVTFRCDPISEHNRLYWYRQTLGQGPEFLTYFQNEAQLEKSRLLSDRFSAERPKGSFSTLEIQRTEQGDSAMYLCASSYGQEDGYSFGSGTRLTVV.